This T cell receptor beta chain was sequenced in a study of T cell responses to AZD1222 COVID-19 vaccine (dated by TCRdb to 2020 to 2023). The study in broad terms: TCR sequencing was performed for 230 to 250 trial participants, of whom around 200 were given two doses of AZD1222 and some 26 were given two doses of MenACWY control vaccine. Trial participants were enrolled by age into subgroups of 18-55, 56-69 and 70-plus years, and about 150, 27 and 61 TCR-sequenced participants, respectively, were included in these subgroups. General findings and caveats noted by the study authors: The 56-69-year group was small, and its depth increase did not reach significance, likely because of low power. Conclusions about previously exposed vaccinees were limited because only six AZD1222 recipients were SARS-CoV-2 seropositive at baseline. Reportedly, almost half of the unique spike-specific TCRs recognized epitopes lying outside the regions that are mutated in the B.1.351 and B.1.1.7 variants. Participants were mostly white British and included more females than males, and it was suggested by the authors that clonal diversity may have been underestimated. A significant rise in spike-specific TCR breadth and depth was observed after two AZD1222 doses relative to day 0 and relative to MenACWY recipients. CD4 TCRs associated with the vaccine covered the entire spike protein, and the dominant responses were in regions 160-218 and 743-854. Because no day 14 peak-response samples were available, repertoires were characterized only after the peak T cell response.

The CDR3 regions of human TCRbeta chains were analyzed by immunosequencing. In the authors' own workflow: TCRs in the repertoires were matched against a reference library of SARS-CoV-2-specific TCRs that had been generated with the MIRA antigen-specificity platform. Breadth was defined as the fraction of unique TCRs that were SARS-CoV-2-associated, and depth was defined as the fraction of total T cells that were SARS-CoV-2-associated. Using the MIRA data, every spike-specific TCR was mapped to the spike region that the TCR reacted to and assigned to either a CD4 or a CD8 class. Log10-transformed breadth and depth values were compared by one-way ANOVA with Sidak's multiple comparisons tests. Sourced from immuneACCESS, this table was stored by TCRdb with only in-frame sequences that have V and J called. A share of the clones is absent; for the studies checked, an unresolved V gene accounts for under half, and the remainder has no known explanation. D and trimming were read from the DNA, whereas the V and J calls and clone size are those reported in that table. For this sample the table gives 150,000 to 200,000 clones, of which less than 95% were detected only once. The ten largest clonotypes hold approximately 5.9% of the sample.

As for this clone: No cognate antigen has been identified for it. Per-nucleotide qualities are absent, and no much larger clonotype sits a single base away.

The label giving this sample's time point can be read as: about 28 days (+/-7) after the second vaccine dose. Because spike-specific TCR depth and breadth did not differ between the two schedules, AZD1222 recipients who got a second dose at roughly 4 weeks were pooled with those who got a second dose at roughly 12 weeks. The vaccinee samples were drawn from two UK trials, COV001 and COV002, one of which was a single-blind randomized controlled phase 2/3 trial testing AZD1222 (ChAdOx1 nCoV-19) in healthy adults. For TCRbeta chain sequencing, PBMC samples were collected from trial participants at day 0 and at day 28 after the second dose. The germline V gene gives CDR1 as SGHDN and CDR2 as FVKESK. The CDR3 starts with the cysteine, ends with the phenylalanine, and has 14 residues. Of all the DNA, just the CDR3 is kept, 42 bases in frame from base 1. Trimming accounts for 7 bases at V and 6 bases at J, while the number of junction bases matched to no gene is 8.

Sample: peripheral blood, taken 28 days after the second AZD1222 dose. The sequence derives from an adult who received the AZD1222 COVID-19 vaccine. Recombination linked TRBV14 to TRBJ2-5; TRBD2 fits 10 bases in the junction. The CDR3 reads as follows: CASKISGGRQTQYF. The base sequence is TGTGCCAGCAAGATTAGCGGGGGGAGGCAGACCCAGTACTTC.